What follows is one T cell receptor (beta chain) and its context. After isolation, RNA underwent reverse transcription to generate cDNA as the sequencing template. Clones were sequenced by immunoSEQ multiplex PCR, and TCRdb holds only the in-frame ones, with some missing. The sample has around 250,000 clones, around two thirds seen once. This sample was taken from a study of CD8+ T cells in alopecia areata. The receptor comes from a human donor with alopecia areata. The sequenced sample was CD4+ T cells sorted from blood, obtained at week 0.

As DNA, the CDR3 is TGTGCCAGCAGCTCGGGCGGCCAAGGGGCATATGGCTACACCTTC. Translating it yields CASSSGGQGAYGYTF. This chain links TRBV4-2 with TRBJ1-2; TRBD1 might be the D (5 bases). Trimming removed 5 bases from V and 5 bases from J, with 18 bases in between. Germline assignment: CDR1 LGHNA and CDR2 YNFKEQ. The CDR3 consists of 15 residues.